The 21 T cell receptor beta chains in this list originate from one sample, sequenced in a study of control samples from healthy donors and cancer patients. The method was immunoSEQ multiplex PCR; TCRdb's version includes in-frame clones alone and lacks a portion of them. The sample contains some 95,000 clones, around nine tenths of which appear only once. Sequenced sample: blood. These receptors originate from a human donor in good health. The donor label of this sample is uncertain.

The chain joins TRBV12-5 to TRBJ1-5; 7 bases agree with TRBD1. This CDR3 has 14 amino acids. Germline V gives CDR1 LGHNT, CDR2 FRNRAP. Unmatched junction bases numbered 7, after V lost 5 bases and J lost 6 bases. As DNA, the CDR3 is TGTGCTAGTGGTGACGACAGGGAGGTTCAGCCCCAGCATTTT. It codes for CASGDDREVQPQHF.

The sample holds one count of this clone. The genes are TRBV28 and TRBJ2-5, with D possibly matching TRBD1 (5 bases). Deletions cut 5 bases from V and 5 bases from J, with 12 bases between. The germline CDR1 and CDR2 sequences are MDHEN and SYDVKM. This CDR3 has 13 residues. The CDR3: CASSPRVRETQYF. CDR3 DNA sequence: TGTGCCAGCAGTCCCAGGGTCCGGGAGACCCAGTACTTC.

This chain uses TRBV3-1 (or the pseudogene TRBV3-2) with TRBJ2-7; D uncertain. The CDR3 runs 14 residues. Germline CDR1 reads LGHDT; CDR2 reads YNNKEL (reference sequence). Trimming left V 4 bases short and J 4 bases short, with 14 bases between. The CDR3 loop is CASSPSRASYEQYF. The CDR3, as DNA: TGTGCCAGCAGCCCGTCTAGGGCTTCATACGAGCAGTACTTC.

This clone was recorded only once. The V gene is TRBV9, the J gene TRBJ1-3; TRBD1 is a possible D gene (6 bases). Trimming cost V 3 bases and J 2 bases, with 15 bases left between them. From germline, CDR1 is SGDLS and CDR2 YYNGEE. The CDR3 totals 16 residues. The CDR3: CASSERPGAAGNTIYF. For the CDR3, the DNA is TGTGCCAGCAGCGAACGACCGGGGGCCGCTGGAAACACCATATATTTT.

The chain combines TRBV30 with TRBJ2-2, with a weak D call TRBD1 (6 bases). Trimming removed 0 bases from V and 1 base from J, with 12 bases in between. Germline V gene lookup returns CDR1 GTSNPN and CDR2 SVGIG (reference sequence). The CDR3 sequence is 16 residues long. The CDR3: CAWSVGQYMNTGELFF. The CDR3 nucleotides read TGTGCCTGGAGTGTAGGACAGTACATGAACACCGGGGAGCTGTTTTTT.

This clone was counted once. The chain combines TRBV2 with TRBJ1-4; perhaps TRBD1 as D (5 bases). V was clipped by 3 bases and J by 11 bases, with 7 bases between them. The CDR3 runs to 11 residues. Germline V lookup: CDR1 SNHLY, CDR2 FYNNEI. CDR3 sequence: CASSEGEKLFF. The CDR3 DNA reads as TGTGCCAGCAGTGAGGGGGAGAAACTGTTTTTT.

The V call is TRBV3-1 (or the pseudogene TRBV3-2), the J call TRBJ2-1; D unclear. V lost 1 base and J 6 bases, leaving 7 bases between the germline ends. The CDR3 totals 13 residues. The germline V gene encodes CDR1 LGHDT and CDR2 YNNKEL (reference sequence). CDR3 residues: CASSQAGSNEQFF. CDR3 nucleotide sequence: TGTGCCAGCAGCCAAGCAGGAAGCAATGAGCAGTTCTTC.

The V gene is TRBV7-2, the J gene TRBJ2-1; 9 bases are a match to TRBD1. The V segment lost 2 bases and the J segment 9 bases; nucleotides outside the gene matches: 5. This CDR3 has 14 amino acids. Germline CDR1 SGHTA, CDR2 FQGNSA. CDR3 in amino acids: CASSLWGQGSEQFF. The CDR3 DNA sequence: TGTGCCAGCAGCTTATGGGGACAGGGAAGTGAGCAGTTCTTC.

V usage is TRBV12-5 and J usage is TRBJ2-7, with TRBD1 identical over 9 bases. Germline loops: CDR1 LGHNT, CDR2 FRNRAP. The trim removed 1 base at V and 5 bases at J, leaving 6 bases unmatched. The CDR3 totals 15 residues. The CDR3 is CASGLDGTGNDEQYF. DNA for the CDR3: TGTGCTAGTGGTTTGGACGGGACAGGGAATGACGAGCAGTACTTC. Using reference TRBV12-5 and TRBJ2-7 for the parts outside the CDR3, the full variable domain is DARVTQTPRHKVTEMGQEVTMRCQPILGHNTVFWYRQTMMQGLELLAYFRNRAPLDDSGMPKDRFSAEMPDATLATLKIQPSEPRDSAVYFCASGLDGTGNDEQYFGPGTRLTVT.

The rearrangement joins TRBV11-2 to TRBJ2-3; 8 positions match TRBD2. V dropped 5 bases and J dropped 0; count of bases not matched to a gene: 4. Per germline, CDR1 SGHAT and CDR2 FQNNGV. There are 15 residues in the CDR3. The CDR3 sequence: CASSVKRGSTDTQYF. Here the CDR3 DNA reads TGTGCCAGCAGCGTCAAGCGGGGGAGCACAGATACGCAGTATTTT.

The rearrangement uses TRBV24-1 and TRBJ2-5, with 9 bases fitting TRBD2. V trimming: 0 bases; J trimming: 5 bases; junction bases outside the gene matches: 3. The CDR3 consists of 15 residues. CDR1 is KGHDR and CDR2 is SFDVKD in the germline V gene. The CDR3 DNA reads TGTGCCACCAGTGATTTGGCGGGGGGGACGGAGACCCAGTACTTC. This sequence encodes CATSDLAGGTETQYF.

The V call is TRBV9, the J call TRBJ1-4; no reliable D call. This CDR3 spans 15 amino acids. In germline, CDR1 is SGDLS, CDR2 YYNGEE. V was trimmed by 0 bases and J by 4 bases, leaving 10 bases between them. CDR3 DNA sequence: TGTGCCAGCAGCGTAGGTGGCGGCTATAATGAAAAACTGTTTTTT. Translating it yields CASSVGGGYNEKLFF.

This rearrangement joins TRBV4-1 to TRBJ1-4; D uncertain. V lost 7 bases to trimming and J lost 0 bases, with 15 bases between them. The germline gives CDR1 MGHRA, CDR2 YSYEKL. This CDR3 contains 16 residues. The CDR3 is CASKFEDYSTNEKLFF. CDR3 nucleotide sequence: TGCGCCAGCAAATTTGAGGATTACTCAACTAATGAAAAACTGTTTTTT.

V gene TRBV21-1 combines with J gene TRBJ2-6; the DNA was not used to check the table's D call, TRBD1. TRBV21-1 is noted as a pseudogene. The CDR3 covers 17 residues. The DNA of the CDR3 is TGTGCCAGTCCCCGGGACACGACTAAGGCTGGGGCCAACGTCCTGACTTTC. Translated: CASPRDTTKAGANVLTF.

This chain connects TRBV5-1 to TRBJ1-6; 7 bases agree with TRBD1. Germline trimming cut 4 bases from V and 4 bases from J; bases unmatched to any gene: 5. Germline-derived CDR1 and CDR2 are SGHRS and YFSETQ. The CDR3 length is 15 residues. CDR3 amino acids: CASSPGTEYNSPLHF. The CDR3 DNA is TGCGCCAGCAGCCCGGGGACAGAGTATAATTCACCCCTCCACTTT.

The V call is TRBV9, the J call TRBJ2-3; TRBD2 is a possible D gene (6 bases). Between the trimmed V and J ends, which lost 0 bases and 3 bases, there was a span of 11 bases. This CDR3 is built from 15 residues. Germline lookup yields CDR1 SGDLS and CDR2 YYNGEE. CDR3 sequence: CASSVESGVTDTQYF. CDR3 sequence (DNA): TGTGCCAGCAGCGTAGAGTCGGGGGTGACAGATACGCAGTATTTT.

The chain combines TRBV30 with TRBJ1-4, with unresolved D. The germline gives CDR1 GTSNPN, CDR2 SVGIG (reference sequence). The CDR3 extends over 13 amino acids. V gave up 0 bases and J gave up 8 bases, with 10 bases separating them. CDR3: CAWSVRSTEKLFF. Written as DNA, the CDR3 is TGTGCCTGGAGTGTACGATCGACAGAAAAACTGTTTTTT.

J is TRBJ1-6 and V is TRBV3-1 (or the pseudogene TRBV3-2); 8 bases agree with TRBD1. Germline V lookup: CDR1 LGHDT, CDR2 YNNKEL (reference sequence). This CDR3 has 16 amino acids. With 5 bases clipped from V and 6 bases from J, the junction kept 9 bases outside the gene matches. This CDR3 is CASSFRQGSFNSPLHF. CDR3 sequence (DNA): TGTGCCAGCAGCTTCCGACAGGGGAGTTTTAATTCACCCCTCCACTTT.

In regard to this clone: This specimen includes other DNA sequences encoding the same CDR3. The chain combines TRBV30 with TRBJ2-2; a weak D match, TRBD1 (5 bases). Looked up from germline, CDR1 is GTSNPN and CDR2 is SVGIG (reference sequence). Trimming removed 2 bases from V and 3 bases from J, with 13 bases in between. The CDR3 covers 15 residues. DNA of the CDR3: TGTGCCTGGAGTACAGGCAGGGTGGACACCGGGGAGCTGTTTTTT. Its protein product is CAWSTGRVDTGELFF.

This sequence joins TRBV15 and TRBJ2-3; D is perhaps TRBD1 or TRBD2 (5 bases each). This CDR3 is 16 amino acids long. In germline, CDR1 is LNHNV, CDR2 YYDKDF (reference sequence). Trimming removed 1 base at V and 0 bases at J, with 11 bases between. CDR3 bases: TGTGCCACCAGCAGAGGTGGGGGTCCGAGCACAGATACGCAGTATTTT. It translates to CATSRGGGPSTDTQYF.

This clone came up once. V is TRBV7-6 and J is TRBJ2-5, with TRBD1 as a possible D gene (5 bases). The CDR3 loop spans 16 amino acids. V was clipped by 5 bases and J by 1 base, with 17 bases between them. Germline lookup yields CDR1 SGHVS and CDR2 FNYEAQ. CDR3 DNA: TGTGCCAGCAGCCCTAGAACCGACAGCCCCCAAGAGACCCAGTACTTC. Translated, it gives CASSPRTDSPQETQYF.